The T cell receptor beta chain described here comes from a study of OX40 agonist ivuxolimab in advanced cancers. Context from the whole study: Ivuxolimab was an agonistic, fully human IgG2 monoclonal antibody directed against OX40 (CD134), a costimulatory receptor. Intravenous ivuxolimab was administered to patients every 2 weeks at six dose levels: 0.01, 0.1, 0.3, 1.5, 3 and 10 mg/kg. Patients were allowed to have had prior anti-PD-1, anti-PD-L1 or anti-CTLA-4 therapy, and about 40% of the dose-escalation patients had been treated with checkpoint inhibitors. The dose-escalation cohort was almost 85% male with a mean age of approximately 60 years, ranging from about 23 to 85. Partial responses were achieved by three dose-escalation patients, of whom one had hepatocellular carcinoma and two had cutaneous melanoma. The paper describes the monotherapy dose-escalation part (N = 52 patients) of the phase I trial of ivuxolimab. Of the 52 patients in dose escalation, about 20 had hepatocellular carcinoma, about 15 had melanoma, 9 had renal cell carcinoma and 9 had head and neck cancer. Peripheral TCRbeta sequencing aimed to test whether ivuxolimab altered TCR sequence diversity and caused clonal T-cell expansion. Results and caveats for the whole study, not just this receptor: Low levels of normalized T-cell clonal expansion were also seen in some patients who did not respond. The antigen specificity of the peripheral T cells that underwent clonal expansion was not determined. In the 0.1-3.0 mg/kg groups, partial responders had among the lowest normalized peripheral clonal expansion, particularly in CD8+ T cells. At doses from 0.1 to 3.0 mg/kg, clonal expansion was seen in both CD4+ and CD8+ blood T cells between baseline and week 6. On average, CD8+ T cells showed more expanded clones than CD4+ T cells after ivuxolimab.

The CDR3 contains 11 residues, cysteine and phenylalanine counted. Kept here is only the CDR3 DNA, which spans 33 bases and is read in frame from base 1. CDR1 and CDR2, per the germline V gene, are SGHAT and FQNNGV. V is reduced by 3 bases and J by 3 bases, leaving a spacing of 2 bases between them. Genomic DNA was extracted from sorted cells for sequencing of the TCRbeta CDR3 region. TCRbeta CDR3 regions were sequenced using the immunoSEQ Assay. The immuneACCESS repertoire file appears here via TCRdb, limited to in-frame rearrangements. These files lack a portion of the clones; in checked studies, under half of the deficit traces to unresolved V genes, and the cause of the others is not known. The sample has 80,000 or so clones on record, around 83% of them singletons. Nearly 8% of the sample is held by the ten biggest clonotypes. Patients with a history of autoimmune disease or receiving systemic immunosuppression were excluded from the trial. In every dose cohort, peripheral blood was drawn for TCR sequencing at baseline, cycle 4 day 1, and cycle 7 day 1. Samples were obtained from an open-label, multicenter, first-in-human phase I dose-escalation trial of ivuxolimab. Adults with locally advanced or metastatic melanoma, renal cell carcinoma, hepatocellular carcinoma or head and neck squamous cell carcinoma were enrolled in the trial. CD4+ and CD8+ T cells were sorted separately from peripheral blood before TCR sequencing.

As to this clone: Its target antigen remains unknown. Base qualities are not at hand, and no much larger clone is one base apart.

This TCR was recovered from an adult with an advanced solid tumor such as melanoma, head and neck, liver or kidney cancer. The sequence joins TRBV11-2 to TRBJ1-1, with the D gene too uncertain to name. The specimen was CD4+ or CD8+ T cells sorted from blood, collected in a trial of the OX40 agonist ivuxolimab. The sequenced DNA: TGTGCCAGCAGCTTGTACACTGAAGCTTTCTTT. It encodes CASSLYTEAFF.